This T cell receptor (beta chain) originates from a study of T cell responses to AZD1222 COVID-19 vaccine. In its sample, this clone was seen once. The CDR3 is made up of 11 amino acids. Germline V gene sequence: CDR1 ENHRY, CDR2 SYGVKD. V lost 10 bases, J lost 7 bases, and 11 bases lay in between. Produced via immunoSEQ multiplex PCR; TCRdb's table is partial and in-frame only. The sample carries 110,000 or so clones, more than 75% recorded once. Specimen: peripheral blood, collected 28 days after the second AZD1222 dose. The source of this sequence is an adult who received the AZD1222 COVID-19 vaccine. The chain uses TRBV10-3 and TRBJ2-1; no reliable D call. The CDR3 is CASLQANEQFF. CDR3 DNA sequence: TGTGCCAGTTTACAAGCAAATGAGCAGTTCTTC.